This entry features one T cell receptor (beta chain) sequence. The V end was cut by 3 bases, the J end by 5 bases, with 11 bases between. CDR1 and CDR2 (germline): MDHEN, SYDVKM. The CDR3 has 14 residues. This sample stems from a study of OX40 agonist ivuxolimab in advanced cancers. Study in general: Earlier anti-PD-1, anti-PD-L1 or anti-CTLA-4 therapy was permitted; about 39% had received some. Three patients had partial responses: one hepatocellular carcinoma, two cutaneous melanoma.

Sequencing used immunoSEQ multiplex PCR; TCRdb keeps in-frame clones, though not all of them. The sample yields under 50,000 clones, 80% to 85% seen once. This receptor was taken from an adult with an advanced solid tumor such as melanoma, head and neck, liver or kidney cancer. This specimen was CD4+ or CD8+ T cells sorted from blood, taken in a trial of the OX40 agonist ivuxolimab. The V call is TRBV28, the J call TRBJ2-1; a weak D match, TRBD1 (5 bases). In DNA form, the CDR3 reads TGTGCCAGCAGTTTCAGGGCCCTAGACAATGAGCAGTTCTTC. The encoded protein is CASSFRALDNEQFF.